Following are 9 T cell receptor beta chains from one sample sequenced in a study of OX40 agonist ivuxolimab in advanced cancers. Some clones are missing from TCRdb's copy, which holds only in-frame ones; the method was immunoSEQ multiplex PCR. This table holds about 80,000 clones, around 85% found once. The source was CD4+ or CD8+ T cells sorted from blood, collected in a trial of the OX40 agonist ivuxolimab. Every receptor here comes from an adult with an advanced solid tumor such as melanoma, head and neck, liver or kidney cancer.

There are a few counts of this clone. The V and J genes are TRBV19 and TRBJ2-7; D remains ambiguous. The V gene lost 3 bases and the J gene lost 5 bases, with 14 bases spanning the gap. CDR1 and CDR2 (germline): LNHDA, SQIVND (reference sequence). CDR3 size: 14 residues. CDR3 in DNA: TGTGCCAGTAGTATCGTTGATCAGCTTAACGAGCAGTACTTC. Protein sequence: CASSIVDQLNEQYF. Full variable domain (missing parts from reference TRBV19 and TRBJ2-7): DGGITQSPKYLFRKEGQNVTLSCEQNLNHDAMYWYRQDPGQGLRLIYYSQIVNDFQKGDIAEGYSVSREKKESFPLTVTSAQKNPTAFYLCASSIVDQLNEQYFGPGTRLTVT.

This chain uses TRBV7-8 with TRBJ1-2; D is unclear. Germline CDR1 and CDR2: SGHVS and FQNEAQ. V was shortened by 5 bases and J by 2 bases, with 12 bases between the two germline ends. The CDR3 runs 14 residues. The CDR3 DNA reads TGTGCCAGCAGCCCGGCGTACAAAAACTATGGCTACACCTTC. Protein sequence: CASSPAYKNYGYTF.

The chain employs TRBV7-3 and TRBJ2-1; weak D call: TRBD2 (6 bases). Germline V gene lookup returns CDR1 SGHTA and CDR2 FQGTGA. V was trimmed by 5 bases and J by 11 bases, leaving 19 bases between them. The CDR3 has 14 amino acids. The CDR3 loop is CASSPGTQPWKQFF. CDR3 coding DNA: TGTGCCAGCAGCCCCGGGACTCAACCTTGGAAGCAGTTCTTC.

The J gene is TRBJ2-5, the V gene TRBV19; TRBD2 matches 7 bases. V lost 6 bases to trimming and J lost 0 bases; unmatched junction nucleotides: 10. CDR1 and CDR2 from the germline V gene are LNHDA and SQIVND (reference sequence). The CDR3 runs 16 residues. CDR3 sequence (DNA): TGTGCCAGTAGGGGAGGGAGAGATCGGTACCAAGAGACCCAGTACTTC. As protein: CASRGGRDRYQETQYF.

This chain joins TRBV7-2 and TRBJ2-5; 9 positions agree with TRBD1. CDR3 length: 14 amino acids. CDR1 is SGHTA, CDR2 FQGNSA, per germline. Unmatched junction bases numbered 6, after V lost 5 bases and J lost 5 bases. The CDR3 region has the DNA TGTGCCAGCAGCGAGGACAGGGGACGGGAGACCCAGTACTTC. Translated, it gives CASSEDRGRETQYF.

The chain is built from TRBV2 and TRBJ1-1; no firm D call. V was clipped by 4 bases and J by 10 bases, with 7 bases between them. The CDR3 consists of 10 residues. Per the germline V gene, CDR1 is SNHLY and CDR2 is FYNNEI. CDR3 DNA: TGTGCCAGCAGTGCGCGGGGAGCTTTCTTT. This encodes CASSARGAFF.

The rearrangement uses TRBV7-8 and TRBJ2-2, with 7 bases fitting TRBD1. The CDR3 is 14 amino acids. The ends lost 5 bases at V and 3 bases at J; junction bases unmatched: 3. Germline CDR1 and CDR2: SGHVS and FQNEAQ. CDR3 sequence reads: CASSLDRDTGELFF. In DNA form, the CDR3 reads TGTGCCAGCAGCCTAGACAGGGACACCGGGGAGCTGTTTTTT.

The V call is TRBV5-6, the J call TRBJ2-1, with 9 bases fitting TRBD1. The length of the CDR3 is 12 residues. Germline loops: CDR1 SGHDT, CDR2 YYEEEE. The J segment lost 6 bases and the V segment lost 10 bases, leaving 5 bases of the junction unmatched. The CDR3 protein is CAGQDRGNEQFF. As DNA, the CDR3 is TGTGCCGGCCAGGACAGGGGCAATGAGCAGTTCTTC.

The V call is TRBV5-5, the J call TRBJ1-1, with a possible D match to TRBD1 (6 bases). The CDR3 totals 15 residues. V was shortened by 0 bases and J by 0 bases, with 9 bases between the two germline ends. Per germline, CDR1 SGHKS and CDR2 YYEKEE (reference sequence). CDR3 nucleotide sequence: TGTGCCAGCAGCTTGGCCGGACAGTTGAACACTGAAGCTTTCTTT. This sequence encodes CASSLAGQLNTEAFF. The variable domain in full, with the rest retrieved from reference TRBV5-5 and TRBJ1-1, is DAGVTQSPTHLIKTRGQQVTLRCSPISGHKSVSWYQQVLGQGPQFIFQYYEKEERGRGNFPDRFSARQFPNYSSELNVNALLLGDSALYLCASSLAGQLNTEAFFGQGTRLTVV.